The rows below give T cell receptor beta chains drawn from one sample of a study of response to subunit inactivated influenza vaccine. TCRdb reanalysed the RT-PCR reads using MiXCR and keeps one entry per CDR3 protein. The data show around 320,000 distinct CDR3 sequences, roughly 22% seen once. Specimen: PBMCs from blood, collected about 19 months after vaccination. The receptors here all came from a man aged 50 to 75 who received an inactivated influenza vaccine. Each CDR3 is given with its conserved first and last residue. Fields, in order: CDR3 protein, CDR3 DNA, J gene, V gene, D gene, CDR3 length, clone size. A D gene is named only where the DNA matches it firmly. Where a row states a size, it is once, few, many or the class of an expanded clone; other rows omit it.

CASSETGDHGPLHF | TGTGCCAGCAGCGAGACAGGGGACCATGGGCCCCTCCACTTT | TRBJ1-6 | TRBV7-9 | TRBD1 | 14 | NA
CASRLGTNYHTDTQYF | TGCGCCAGCAGATTAGGGACTAATTACCACACAGATACGCAGTATTTT | TRBJ2-3 | TRBV10-2 | TRBD2 | 16 | few
CASSPTRTANTGELFF | TGTGCCAGCAGCCCGACGCGGACGGCGAACACCGGGGAGCTGTTTTTT | TRBJ2-2 | TRBV7-2 | NA | 16 | NA
CASSFVRRDSPLHF | TGTGCCAGCAGTTTTGTCAGGAGGGATTCACCCCTCCACTTT | TRBJ1-6 | TRBV28 | NA | 14 | few
CASSLGLVDEQFF | TGTGCCAGCAGTTTGGGGCTAGTCGACGAGCAGTTCTTC | TRBJ2-1 | TRBV12-3/TRBV12-4 | NA | 13 | few
CSVEGASGSETQYF | TGCAGCGTTGAAGGGGCTAGCGGGAGCGAGACCCAGTACTTC | TRBJ2-5 | TRBV29-1 | TRBD2 | 14 | few
CATSDFGQGRGGNQPQHF | TGTGCCACCAGTGATTTCGGACAGGGCCGGGGGGGCAATCAGCCCCAGCATTTT | TRBJ1-5 | TRBV24-1 | TRBD1 | 18 | NA
CASSSGPAATEAFF | TGTGCCAGCAGTTCGGGCCCGGCGGCTACTGAAGCTTTCTTT | TRBJ1-1 | TRBV6-2/TRBV6-3 | NA | 14 | NA
CAWRPLAPETQYF | TGTGCCTGGAGACCCCTGGCTCCAGAGACCCAGTACTTC | TRBJ2-5 | TRBV30 | NA | 13 | NA
CSEGSSSTDTQYF | TGCAGTGAGGGCAGCTCCAGCACAGATACGCAGTATTTT | TRBJ2-3 | TRBV20-1 | NA | 13 | NA
CASSSLPYEQYF | TGTGCCAGCAGCTCCCTCCCATACGAGCAGTACTTC | TRBJ2-7 | TRBV7-9 | NA | 12 | NA
CSARDPITVVNGYTF | TGCAGTGCTAGAGACCCTATAACGGTCGTAAATGGCTACACCTTC | TRBJ1-2 | TRBV20-1 | NA | 15 | NA
CAIGDRGLNTEAFF | TGTGCCATCGGGGACAGGGGGTTGAACACTGAAGCTTTCTTT | TRBJ1-1 | TRBV10-3 | TRBD1 | 14 | NA
CASSGDRALHF | TGTGCCAGCAGTGGGGACAGGGCCCTCCACTTT | TRBJ1-6 | TRBV25-1 | TRBD1 | 11 | few